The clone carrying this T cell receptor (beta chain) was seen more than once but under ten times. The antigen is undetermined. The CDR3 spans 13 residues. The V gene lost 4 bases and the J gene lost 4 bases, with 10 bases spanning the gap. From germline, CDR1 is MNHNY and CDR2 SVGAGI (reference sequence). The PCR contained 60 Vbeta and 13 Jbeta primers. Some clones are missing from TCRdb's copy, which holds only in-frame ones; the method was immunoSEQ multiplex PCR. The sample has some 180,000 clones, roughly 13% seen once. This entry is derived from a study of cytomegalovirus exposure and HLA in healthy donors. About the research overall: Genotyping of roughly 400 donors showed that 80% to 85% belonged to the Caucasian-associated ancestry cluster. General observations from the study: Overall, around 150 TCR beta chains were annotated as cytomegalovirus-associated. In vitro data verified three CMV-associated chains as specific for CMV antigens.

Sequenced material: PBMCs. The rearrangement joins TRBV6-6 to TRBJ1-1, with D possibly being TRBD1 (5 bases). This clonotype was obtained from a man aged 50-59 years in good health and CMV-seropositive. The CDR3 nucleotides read TGTGCCAGCAGTTCTGACGGGGGCACTGAAGCTTTCTTT. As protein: CASSSDGGTEAFF.